The sequence of this TCR beta chain was determined in a study of PD-L1 blockade in urothelial cancer. Turning to the study itself: About 90% of the roughly 29 patients were males with bladder-origin urothelial cancer. Per blood sample, T cells had a median of about 150,000.

Study findings and constraints: Lower pretreatment blood TCR clonality, under the median, predicted better survival, researchers reported. It was durable-benefit patients whose tumor-associated blood clones expanded more at 3 weeks.

Sequenced by immunoSEQ multiplex PCR; TCRdb stores in-frame clones only, minus some. The table records some 120,000 clones, more than 85% of them present only once. The time point was: peripheral blood 6 weeks after treatment start. On this clone itself: Its matching antigen is unknown.

This CDR3 region has 12 residues. Germline CDR1 KGHSH, CDR2 LQKENI. Germline trimming cut 6 bases from V and 14 bases from J; bases unmatched to any gene: 9. The rearrangement links TRBV18 to TRBJ2-3, with 9 bases that match TRBD2. The receptor comes from a man in his sixties with urothelial cancer. This specimen was PBMCs, taken around atezolizumab (anti-PD-L1) treatment. The CDR3 nucleotides read TGTGCCAGCTCCCAGCGGGGGGCCGAGCGGTATTTT. The encoded protein is CASSQRGAERYF.